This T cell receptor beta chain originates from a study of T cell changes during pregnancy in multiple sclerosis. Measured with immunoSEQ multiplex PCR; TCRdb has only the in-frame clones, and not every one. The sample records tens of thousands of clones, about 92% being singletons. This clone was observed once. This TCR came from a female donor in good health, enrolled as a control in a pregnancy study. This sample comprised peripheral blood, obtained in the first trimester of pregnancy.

This CDR3 is CASSLGGRDFRAEAFF. The CDR3 DNA is TGTGCCAGCAGCTTGGGGGGCAGGGACTTTCGAGCTGAAGCTTTCTTT. The chain joins TRBV5-4 to TRBJ1-1; D possibly corresponds to TRBD1 (5 bases). This CDR3 region has 16 residues. The V and J ends lost 0 bases and 6 bases respectively, with 18 bases between them. CDR1 and CDR2 (germline): SGHNT, YYREEE (reference sequence). The full variable domain, completed using reference TRBV5-4 and TRBJ1-1, is ETGVTQSPTHLIKTRGQQVTLRCSSQSGHNTVSWYQQALGQGPQFIFQYYREEENGRGNFPPRFSGLQFPNYSSELNVNALELDDSALYLCASSLGGRDFRAEAFFGQGTRLTVV.